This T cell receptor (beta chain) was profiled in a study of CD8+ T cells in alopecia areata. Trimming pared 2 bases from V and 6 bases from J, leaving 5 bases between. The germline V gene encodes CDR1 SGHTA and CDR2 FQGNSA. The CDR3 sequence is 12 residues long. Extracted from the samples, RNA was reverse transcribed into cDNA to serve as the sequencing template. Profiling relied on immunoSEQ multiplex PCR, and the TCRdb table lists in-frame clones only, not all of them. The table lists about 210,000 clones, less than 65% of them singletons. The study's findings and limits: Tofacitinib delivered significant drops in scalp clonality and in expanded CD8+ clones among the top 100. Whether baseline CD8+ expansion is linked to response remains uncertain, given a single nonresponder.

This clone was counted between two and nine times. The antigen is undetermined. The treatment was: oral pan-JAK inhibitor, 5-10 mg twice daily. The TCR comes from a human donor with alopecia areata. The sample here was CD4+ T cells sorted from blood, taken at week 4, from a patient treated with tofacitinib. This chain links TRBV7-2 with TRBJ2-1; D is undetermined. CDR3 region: CASSLYPNEQFF. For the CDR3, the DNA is TGTGCCAGCAGCTTATATCCCAATGAGCAGTTCTTC.